Listed here are 11 T cell receptor beta chains from one sample, sequenced in a study of T-cell memory formation after mild COVID-19. Each CDR3 protein gets one entry after TCRdb re-called the 5' RACE reads with MiXCR. The sample holds roughly 580,000 distinct CDR3 sequences; roughly 17% are singletons and the top ten take about 11%. Sequenced input: PBMCs or a T cell subset sorted from them (not recorded which). These receptors all come from an adult woman who had mild COVID-19 (a few samples of this study predate the infection). Cell type and time point are not known.

The chain couples TRBV20-1 to TRBJ2-3, with 12 bases identical to TRBD2. The junction had 10 bases not matched to a gene; V was cut back by 8 bases and J by 7 bases. The germline CDR1 and CDR2 sequences are DFQATT and SNEGSKA (reference sequence). The CDR3 has 14 residues. The CDR3 region has the DNA TGCAGTCTAGCGACTAGCGGGAGAATGTATACGCAGTATTTT. This codes for CSLATSGRMYTQYF.

The chain couples TRBV20-1 to TRBJ1-5, with a tentative D call TRBD1 (5 bases). Germline-derived CDR1 and CDR2 are DFQATT and SNEGSKA (reference sequence). The CDR3 extends over 14 amino acids. The V gene lost 3 bases and the J gene lost 1 base, with 10 bases spanning the gap. The CDR3 is CSARSDMSNQPQHF. In DNA, the CDR3 is TGCAGTGCTAGGTCGGACATGAGCAATCAGCCCCAGCATTTT.

This clonotype was counted only a few times. The V gene is TRBV6-2 or TRBV6-3, the J gene TRBJ1-2; no clear D gene. Germline CDR1 reads MNHEY; CDR2 reads SVGEGT. The CDR3 loop spans 13 amino acids. V was trimmed by 6 bases and J by 0 bases, leaving 8 bases between them. The DNA for the CDR3 is TGTGCCAGCAGAAATCAAGCTAACTATGGCTACACCTTC. It specifies CASRNQANYGYTF.

This clonotype was seen only a few times. V usage is TRBV18 and J usage is TRBJ1-1; possible D gene TRBD1, 6 bases. V was shortened by 1 base and J by 6 bases, with 9 bases between the two germline ends. The CDR3 is 13 residues long. Germline V gene lookup returns CDR1 KGHSH and CDR2 LQKENI. In DNA, the CDR3 is TGTGCCAGCTCACCACTTGCAGGGGCTGAAGCTTTCTTT. Translation: CASSPLAGAEAFF. The complete variable domain, with remaining parts taken from reference TRBV18 and TRBJ1-1, reads NAGVMQNPRHLVRRRGQEARLRCSPMKGHSHVYWYRQLPEEGLKFMVYLQKENIIDESGMPKERFSAEFPKEGPSILRIQQVVRGDSAAYFCASSPLAGAEAFFGQGTRLTVV.

This clonotype has ten or more counts. The chain combines TRBV7-9 with TRBJ1-2, with a weak D call TRBD1 (6 bases). The CDR3 totals 15 residues. Between the trimmed V and J ends, which lost 0 bases and 6 bases, there was a span of 14 bases. Germline values: CDR1 SEHNR, CDR2 FQNEAQ (reference sequence). This CDR3 reads CASSLAGGVTDGYTF. The CDR3 DNA is TGTGCCAGCAGCTTAGCAGGGGGGGTAACTGATGGCTACACCTTC.

This clonotype was picked up many times. The chain combines TRBV7-6 with TRBJ2-5, with D tentatively TRBD2 (6 bases). This CDR3 has 14 amino acids. V gave up 4 bases and J gave up 5 bases, with 14 bases separating them. Germline CDR1 and CDR2: SGHVS and FNYEAQ. The CDR3 loop is CASSWRDSGETQYF. In DNA, the CDR3 is TGTGCCAGCAGCTGGCGGGACTCCGGGGAGACCCAGTACTTC.

The V and J genes are TRBV24-1 and TRBJ1-2, with D hard to call. Germline CDR1 reads KGHDR; CDR2 reads SFDVKD. The CDR3 consists of 14 residues. V was pared by 1 base and J by 7 bases, with 12 bases between. The CDR3 DNA is TGTGCCACCAGTGATTTCCTGGGCGGAGGTGGCTACACCTTC. Encoded protein: CATSDFLGGGGYTF.

The V call is TRBV5-5, the J call TRBJ1-2; the D is unclear. Trimming shortened V by 0 bases and J by 0 bases, and 12 bases separated the two germline ends. CDR3 length equals 16 residues. Looked up from germline, CDR1 is SGHKS and CDR2 is YYEKEE (reference sequence). The CDR3 DNA reads TGTGCCAGCAGCTTGGCCTTAAGTCAGACTAACTATGGCTACACCTTC. As protein: CASSLALSQTNYGYTF.

In its sample, this clonotype was seen many times. The gene calls are TRBV18 and TRBJ2-3; TRBD1 might be the D (6 bases). V lost 1 base to trimming and J lost 0 bases, with 14 bases between them. Germline assignment: CDR1 KGHSH and CDR2 LQKENI. The CDR3 runs to 17 residues. The CDR3 region has the DNA TGTGCCAGCTCACCACTACCTGGGACACTTAGCACAGATACGCAGTATTTT. Amino acids: CASSPLPGTLSTDTQYF.

The sample holds a few counts of this clonotype. The chain links TRBV11-2 to TRBJ2-3, with 14 positions matching TRBD2. V trimming: 4 bases; J trimming: 1 base; junction bases outside the gene matches: 10. CDR3 length: 19 residues. From germline, CDR1 is SGHAT and CDR2 FQNNGV. This CDR3 is CASSSPRTSGGTGTDTQYF. The DNA for the CDR3 is TGTGCCAGCAGCTCCCCCCGGACTAGCGGGGGGACCGGCACAGATACGCAGTATTTT. Full variable domain (outside the CDR3, taken from reference TRBV11-2 and TRBJ2-3): EAGVAQSPRYKIIEKRQSVAFWCNPISGHATLYWYQQILGQGPKLLIQFQNNGVVDDSQLPKDRFSAERLKGVDSTLKIQPAKLEDSAVYLCASSSPRTSGGTGTDTQYFGPGTRLTVL.

This clonotype was counted a few times. In DNA form, the CDR3 reads TGTGCCAGCAGCAAGCGACCGGGACAGCCCTACGAGCAGTACTTC. Amino acid sequence: CASSKRPGQPYEQYF. The chain joins TRBV12-3 or TRBV12-4 to TRBJ2-7; TRBD1 agrees at 7 bases. With V trimmed by 6 bases and J by 2 bases, 10 bases remained unmatched. The CDR3 consists of 15 residues.